This is a list of T cell receptor beta chains from one sample in a study of blood T cell repertoires in COVID-19. The protocol was immunoSEQ multiplex PCR, while the TCRdb copy is restricted to in-frame clones and leaves out a portion. The data contain 190,000 or so clones, approximately 86% of them seen just once; the ten biggest clones take up less than 3.5%. The sequenced material came from peripheral blood. The receptor set was obtained from a young woman with active or convalescent COVID-19. The CDR3 runs from the conserved cysteine through the conserved F or W. D genes are given only for firm matches. Only part of the rows carry a size: once, few, many, or a class if the clone is expanded.

NA	NA	TRBV2	TRBJ1-6	TGTGCCAGCAGCCCCGGGAGCTCCTATAATTCACCCCTCCACTTT	CASSPGSSYNSPLHF
NA	NA	TRBV19	TRBJ1-6	TGTGCCAGTAGTACGGATAATTCACCCCTCCACTTT	CASSTDNSPLHF
TRBD1	NA	TRBV7-6	TRBJ2-7	TGTGCCAGCAGCGGGACAGGCGGATGGAGGGAGCAGTACTTC	CASSGTGGWREQYF
TRBD1	NA	TRBV5-1	TRBJ1-6	TGCGCCAGCAGCTGGACAGGGGGCTCAGGGGGATCACCCCTCCACTTT	CASSWTGGSGGSPLHF
NA	NA	TRBV21-1	TRBJ2-7	TGTGCCAGCAGCAAACCGGGACTAGCGGGAGGTTTGATATCCTACGAGCAGTACTTC	CASSKPGLAGGLISYEQYF
TRBD1	few	TRBV28	TRBJ1-5	TGTGCCAGCAGTTTATGGGGCGGGACAGGGATTCAGCCCCAGCATTTT	CASSLWGGTGIQPQHF
TRBD1	NA	TRBV6-5	TRBJ1-2	TGTGCCACCCAGACAGGGGGGTACTATGGCTACACCTTC	CATQTGGYYGYTF
TRBD1	NA	TRBV7-6	TRBJ2-2	TGTGCCAGCACCGGACAGGGGGTTTTGAACGGGGAGCTGTTTTTT	CASTGQGVLNGELFF
NA	NA	TRBV18	TRBJ1-5	TGTGCCAGCTCACCAGCGAAGGGGCTACAGCCCCAGCATTTT	CASSPAKGLQPQHF
NA	NA	TRBV28	TRBJ2-7	TGTGCCAGCAGTCCCTATAGCGAGCAGTACTTC	CASSPYSEQYF
TRBD1	NA	TRBV4-1	TRBJ2-7	TGCGCCAGCAGCCAAGTTGGTTGGCAGGGGGCCGAGCAGTACTTC	CASSQVGWQGAEQYF
TRBD1	NA	TRBV3-1/TRBV3-2	TRBJ1-6	TGTGCCAGCAGGCAGACAGGGGGCGGTTCACCCCTCCACTTT	CASRQTGGGSPLHF
TRBD2	NA	TRBV9	TRBJ2-5	TGTGCCAGCAGCGTTGGGACTAGCGGGGGGCAAGAGACCCAGTACTTC	CASSVGTSGGQETQYF
TRBD1	NA	TRBV4-1	TRBJ1-1	TGCGCCAGCAGCCAAGGGACAGGGCTGAACACTGAAGCTTTCTTT	CASSQGTGLNTEAFF
TRBD2	NA	TRBV14	TRBJ2-5	TGTGCCAGCAGCCAAGATCCCCGGGGGGTAGAGACCCAGTACTTC	CASSQDPRGVETQYF
NA	NA	TRBV7-6	TRBJ1-2	TGTGCCAGCAGCTACGATGGCAACAATGGCTACACCTTC	CASSYDGNNGYTF
NA	NA	TRBV9	TRBJ2-3	TGTGCCAGCAGCCCTTCTTCCACAGATACGCAGTATTTT	CASSPSSTDTQYF
NA	NA	TRBV10-1	TRBJ1-2	TGCGCCAGCAGCCAGACAGGCTCTAACTATGGCTACACCTTC	CASSQTGSNYGYTF
TRBD1	NA	TRBV5-4	TRBJ2-7	TGTGCCAGCAGCGGAGCCGGGACAGGGAACCACGAGCAGTACTTC	CASSGAGTGNHEQYF
TRBD1	NA	TRBV28	TRBJ2-3	TGTGCCAGCAGGAGAACCGGGACAGGGATCACAGATACGCAGTATTTT	CASRRTGTGITDTQYF
NA	NA	TRBV19	TRBJ1-1	TGTGCCAGTAGTCGCAGGGGCGGCACTGAAGCTTTCTTT	CASSRRGGTEAFF
NA	NA	TRBV28	TRBJ2-7	TGTGCCGCCGGCGGTCCCTACGAGCAGTACTTC	CAAGGPYEQYF
NA	NA	TRBV29-1	TRBJ1-1	TGCAGCGTGGACGGACAGAACACTGAAGCTTTCTTT	CSVDGQNTEAFF
NA	NA	TRBV5-4	TRBJ1-1	TGTGCCAGCAGCTTGGACCCCGGACAGTCGTTTCGAGCTTTCTTT	CASSLDPGQSFRAFF
TRBD2	NA	TRBV5-1	TRBJ2-1	TGCGCCAGCAGCTTTATGCTAGCGGGAGACAATGAGCAGTTCTTC	CASSFMLAGDNEQFF
NA	NA	TRBV19	TRBJ1-2	TGTGCCAGTAGTCCAACTCGGCGGGCATACTATGGCTACACCTTC	CASSPTRRAYYGYTF
NA	NA	TRBV19	TRBJ2-1	TGTGCCAGTTCCTTACAGGGCTATGAGCAGTTCTTC	CASSLQGYEQFF
NA	few	TRBV28	TRBJ1-5	TGTGCCAGCAGTTTATACCCCATACAGGATAGCAATCAGCCCCAGCATTTT	CASSLYPIQDSNQPQHF
NA	NA	TRBV19	TRBJ1-5	TGTGCCAGCCCACGGTCGAGTAATCAGCCCCAGCATTTT	CASPRSSNQPQHF
NA	NA	TRBV5-1	TRBJ2-7	TGCGCCAGCAGCTTGGCCGGGACTTCCTACGAGCAGTACTTC	CASSLAGTSYEQYF
TRBD1	NA	TRBV19	TRBJ2-7	TGTGCCAGTAGTGCCCGACAGGGGGCGCCATCCGAGCAGTACTTC	CASSARQGAPSEQYF
TRBD2	once	TRBV11-2	TRBJ2-1	TGTGCCAGCAGCTTTACTACCAGCGGGGGCAATGAGCAGTTCTTC	CASSFTTSGGNEQFF
TRBD1	few	TRBV18	TRBJ2-7	TGTGCCAGCTCACCACGGAGTACCGGGACAGGGCCCTACGAGCAGTACTTC	CASSPRSTGTGPYEQYF
TRBD1	NA	TRBV5-4	TRBJ2-2	TGTGCCAGCAGCAGTCGACAGGGTATCGGGGAGCTGTTTTTT	CASSSRQGIGELFF
TRBD1	NA	TRBV24-1	TRBJ1-4	TGTGCCACCAGCCGGACAGGGGGTGAAAAACTGTTTTTT	CATSRTGGEKLFF
NA	NA	TRBV10-3	TRBJ1-1	TGTGCCATCAGTGAAGGTGCGAACAGTAGAACTGAAGCTTTCTTT	CAISEGANSRTEAFF
NA	NA	TRBV27	TRBJ1-1	TGTGCCAGCAGAGCAGGGTTGAACACTGAAGCTTTCTTT	CASRAGLNTEAFF
NA	once	TRBV5-1	TRBJ2-2	TGCGCCAGCAGCTTGGGTAGCGGAGACACCGGGGAGCTGTTTTTT	CASSLGSGDTGELFF
NA	NA	TRBV6-5	TRBJ1-2	TGTGCCAGCAGTTACGACGGACAGAGGAAAGACTACACCTTC	CASSYDGQRKDYTF
TRBD2	NA	TRBV5-1	TRBJ2-1	TGCGCCAGCAAAACGGGACTAGGGCTCAATGAGCAGTTCTTC	CASKTGLGLNEQFF
NA	NA	TRBV3-1/TRBV3-2	TRBJ2-5	TGTGCCAGCAGCCAAGATCTGGAGACCCAGTACTTC	CASSQDLETQYF
TRBD1	NA	TRBV2	TRBJ1-4	TGTGCCAGCAGTGAAAAACGGGGCTCGGGGACAGGGTATGAAAAACTGTTTTTT	CASSEKRGSGTGYEKLFF
TRBD1	NA	TRBV15	TRBJ2-7	TGTGCCACCAGTACCACACAGGGGGTCCACGAGCAGTACTTC	CATSTTQGVHEQYF
TRBD1	NA	TRBV5-1	TRBJ1-1	TGCGCCAGCAGCGGCCCGGGACAGGGGGACCAAGCTTTCTTT	CASSGPGQGDQAFF
NA	NA	TRBV11-3	TRBJ1-1	TGTGCCAGCAGCTTATGGGGCAGTGAAGCTTTCTTT	CASSLWGSEAFF